Listed below are T cell receptor beta chains from one sample, sequenced in a study of shared clonotypes between healthy human individuals. Method: immunoSEQ multiplex PCR; TCRdb's copy keeps in-frame clones and lacks some. The sample comprises about 1 million clones, about 74% of which are singletons, and approximately 1.5% rests with the top ten. The source material was memory CD4+ T cells sorted from blood. All receptors derive from a man between 18 and 29 years old in good health. The CDR3 runs from the conserved cysteine through the conserved F or W. The D gene is left open where the match is weak. A row's size may be missing; if present it is once, few, many or a size class.

d_gene: NA
abundance: NA
j_gene: TRBJ2-4
v_gene: TRBV25-1
CDR3aa: CASGENIQYF
CDR3nt: TGTGCCAGCGGGGAAAACATTCAGTACTTC

d_gene: TRBD2
abundance: many
j_gene: TRBJ2-1
v_gene: TRBV5-1
CDR3aa: CASSLNSGGHYNEQFF
CDR3nt: TGCGCCAGCAGCTTGAACAGCGGGGGCCACTACAATGAGCAGTTCTTC

d_gene: TRBD1
abundance: NA
j_gene: TRBJ2-5
v_gene: TRBV9
CDR3aa: CASSVGLGDREYQETQYF
CDR3nt: TGTGCCAGCAGCGTAGGCTTGGGGGACAGAGAGTACCAAGAGACCCAGTACTTC

d_gene: TRBD2
abundance: NA
j_gene: TRBJ2-7
v_gene: TRBV7-8
CDR3aa: CASRGTSSGYEQYF
CDR3nt: TGTGCCAGCAGAGGGACTAGTAGTGGTTACGAGCAGTACTTC

d_gene: NA
abundance: NA
j_gene: TRBJ2-7
v_gene: TRBV6-6
CDR3aa: CASSYRDEQYF
CDR3nt: TGTGCCAGCAGTTATAGGGACGAGCAGTACTTC

d_gene: NA
abundance: NA
j_gene: TRBJ1-5
v_gene: TRBV6-6
CDR3aa: CASSFPQRDSNQPQHF
CDR3nt: TGTGCCAGCAGTTTCCCTCAGAGAGATAGCAATCAGCCCCAGCATTTT

d_gene: NA
abundance: few
j_gene: TRBJ2-3
v_gene: TRBV4-3
CDR3aa: CASSQDWAYTDTQYF
CDR3nt: TGCGCCAGCAGCCAAGATTGGGCCTACACAGATACGCAGTATTTT

d_gene: TRBD2
abundance: NA
j_gene: TRBJ2-5
v_gene: TRBV6-6
CDR3aa: CASTISGKETQYF
CDR3nt: TGTGCCAGCACCATTAGCGGGAAAGAGACCCAGTACTTC

d_gene: NA
abundance: many
j_gene: TRBJ2-5
v_gene: TRBV5-1
CDR3aa: CASSRQASDETQYF
CDR3nt: TGCGCCAGCAGCAGGCAGGCTAGCGACGAGACCCAGTACTTC

d_gene: NA
abundance: few
j_gene: TRBJ2-1
v_gene: TRBV4-3
CDR3aa: CASSPQTNFLSNEQFF
CDR3nt: TGCGCCAGCAGCCCACAGACTAACTTTCTAAGCAATGAGCAGTTCTTC

d_gene: NA
abundance: NA
j_gene: TRBJ2-5
v_gene: TRBV5-1
CDR3aa: CASSSGLNRQAETQYF
CDR3nt: TGCGCCAGCAGCTCGGGACTCAACAGGCAAGCCGAGACCCAGTACTTC

d_gene: NA
abundance: NA
j_gene: TRBJ2-7
v_gene: TRBV9
CDR3aa: CASSVFGGEQYF
CDR3nt: TGTGCCAGCAGCGTATTTGGGGGCGAGCAGTACTTC

d_gene: NA
abundance: few
j_gene: TRBJ2-7
v_gene: TRBV4-1
CDR3aa: CASSQDKLGSFYEQYF
CDR3nt: TGCGCCAGCAGCCAAGATAAGTTGGGCAGTTTCTACGAGCAGTACTTC

d_gene: TRBD1
abundance: few
j_gene: TRBJ1-1
v_gene: TRBV18
CDR3aa: CASSPTGGNTEAFF
CDR3nt: TGTGCCAGCTCACCAACAGGGGGGAACACTGAAGCTTTCTTT

d_gene: NA
abundance: NA
j_gene: TRBJ1-3
v_gene: TRBV19
CDR3aa: CASSIGGNAGNTIYF
CDR3nt: TGTGCCAGTAGTATAGGAGGGAATGCTGGAAACACCATATATTTT

d_gene: TRBD1
abundance: NA
j_gene: TRBJ1-6
v_gene: TRBV5-1
CDR3aa: CASSSTGLNYNSPLHF
CDR3nt: TGCGCCAGCAGCTCGACAGGGCTAAACTATAATTCACCCCTCCACTTT

d_gene: NA
abundance: many
j_gene: TRBJ2-7
v_gene: TRBV28
CDR3aa: CASSLWTKEYEQYF
CDR3nt: TGTGCCAGCAGTTTATGGACGAAGGAGTACGAGCAGTACTTC

d_gene: NA
abundance: NA
j_gene: TRBJ2-5
v_gene: TRBV6-1
CDR3aa: CASAVETQYF
CDR3nt: TGTGCCAGCGCAGTCGAGACCCAGTACTTC

d_gene: NA
abundance: NA
j_gene: TRBJ2-5
v_gene: TRBV7-2
CDR3aa: CASSLGLGGETQYF
CDR3nt: TGTGCCAGCAGCTTGGGTCTGGGTGGGGAGACCCAGTACTTC

d_gene: NA
abundance: NA
j_gene: TRBJ2-7
v_gene: TRBV2
CDR3aa: CASRWTNPPPEQYF
CDR3nt: TGTGCCAGCAGGTGGACCAATCCCCCCCCCGAGCAGTACTTC

d_gene: TRBD1
abundance: few
j_gene: TRBJ1-4
v_gene: TRBV5-1
CDR3aa: CASSISGGSGEKLFF
CDR3nt: TGCGCCAGCAGCATATCAGGGGGCTCGGGTGAAAAACTGTTTTTT

d_gene: TRBD2
abundance: NA
j_gene: TRBJ2-1
v_gene: TRBV13
CDR3aa: CASSILTSGGKREQFF
CDR3nt: TGTGCCAGCAGCATACTCACTAGCGGGGGGAAGAGGGAGCAGTTCTTC

d_gene: TRBD1
abundance: NA
j_gene: TRBJ2-7
v_gene: TRBV28
CDR3aa: CASSPRDRGKNEQYF
CDR3nt: TGTGCCAGCAGTCCGAGGGACAGGGGGAAGAACGAGCAGTACTTC

d_gene: NA
abundance: NA
j_gene: TRBJ2-2
v_gene: TRBV21-1
CDR3aa: CASSKRFWGLGDTGELFF
CDR3nt: TGTGCCAGCAGCAAAAGGTTTTGGGGACTGGGGGACACCGGGGAGCTGTTTTTT

d_gene: NA
abundance: NA
j_gene: TRBJ1-5
v_gene: TRBV6-1
CDR3aa: CASILGQTNQPQHF
CDR3nt: TGTGCCAGCATCCTGGGACAAACTAATCAGCCCCAGCATTTT

d_gene: NA
abundance: few
j_gene: TRBJ2-3
v_gene: TRBV21-1
CDR3aa: CASPSGGSATDTQYF
CDR3nt: TGTGCCTCCCCTAGCGGGGGGTCTGCCACAGATACGCAGTATTTT

d_gene: NA
abundance: once
j_gene: TRBJ2-3
v_gene: TRBV4-1
CDR3aa: CASSQARWGADTQYF
CDR3nt: TGCGCCAGCAGCCAAGCCCGATGGGGAGCAGATACGCAGTATTTT

d_gene: TRBD1
abundance: NA
j_gene: TRBJ2-2
v_gene: TRBV30
CDR3aa: CAWGQGSGELFF
CDR3nt: TGTGCCTGGGGACAGGGATCCGGGGAGCTGTTTTTT

d_gene: NA
abundance: NA
j_gene: TRBJ2-7
v_gene: TRBV4-3
CDR3aa: CASSQEGRPSEQYF
CDR3nt: TGCGCCAGCAGCCAAGAGGGCAGGCCGAGCGAGCAGTACTTC

d_gene: NA
abundance: NA
j_gene: TRBJ2-7
v_gene: TRBV7-2
CDR3aa: CASSLVGQGSYEQYF
CDR3nt: TGTGCCAGCAGCTTAGTGGGGCAAGGCTCCTACGAGCAGTACTTC

d_gene: NA
abundance: few
j_gene: TRBJ1-4
v_gene: TRBV27
CDR3aa: CASSPGLGEKLFF
CDR3nt: TGTGCCAGCAGTCCGGGGTTAGGGGAAAAACTGTTTTTT

d_gene: TRBD1
abundance: NA
j_gene: TRBJ1-4
v_gene: TRBV6-1
CDR3aa: CASSGQGAEKLFF
CDR3nt: TGTGCCAGCAGTGGACAGGGCGCGGAAAAACTGTTTTTT

d_gene: TRBD2
abundance: NA
j_gene: TRBJ2-5
v_gene: TRBV18
CDR3aa: CASSPQAGAETQYF
CDR3nt: TGTGCCAGCTCACCCCAAGCGGGAGCTGAGACCCAGTACTTC

d_gene: TRBD2
abundance: NA
j_gene: TRBJ2-3
v_gene: TRBV9
CDR3aa: CASSVGLAEGTQYF
CDR3nt: TGTGCCAGCAGCGTCGGACTAGCGGAAGGTACGCAGTATTTT

d_gene: NA
abundance: NA
j_gene: TRBJ2-3
v_gene: TRBV9
CDR3aa: CASSVGGKTDTQYF
CDR3nt: TGTGCCAGCAGCGTAGGTGGCAAGACAGATACGCAGTATTTT

d_gene: NA
abundance: once
j_gene: TRBJ1-1
v_gene: TRBV6-5
CDR3aa: CASSYSRQGNTEAFF
CDR3nt: TGTGCCAGCAGTTACTCGCGGCAGGGGAACACTGAAGCTTTCTTT

d_gene: NA
abundance: NA
j_gene: TRBJ2-7
v_gene: TRBV5-1
CDR3aa: CASSYMWGGVYEQYF
CDR3nt: TGCGCCAGCAGCTACATGTGGGGCGGGGTCTACGAGCAGTACTTC

d_gene: TRBD2
abundance: few
j_gene: TRBJ2-5
v_gene: TRBV19
CDR3aa: CASSTPGGAETQYF
CDR3nt: TGTGCCAGTAGTACACCGGGAGGGGCCGAGACCCAGTACTTC

d_gene: TRBD2
abundance: NA
j_gene: TRBJ2-3
v_gene: TRBV18
CDR3aa: CASSPLAGGQDTQYF
CDR3nt: TGTGCCAGCTCACCACTAGCGGGAGGGCAAGATACGCAGTATTTT

d_gene: NA
abundance: NA
j_gene: TRBJ2-1
v_gene: TRBV5-1
CDR3aa: CASSLAGTANEQFF
CDR3nt: TGCGCCAGCAGCTTGGCCGGGACGGCTAATGAGCAGTTCTTC

d_gene: NA
abundance: once
j_gene: TRBJ1-2
v_gene: TRBV11-2
CDR3aa: CASSSVAGTLGNYGYTF
CDR3nt: TGTGCCAGCAGCTCGGTAGCCGGGACCTTGGGCAACTATGGCTACACCTTC

d_gene: TRBD1
abundance: NA
j_gene: TRBJ2-1
v_gene: TRBV28
CDR3aa: CASSSGQGARGNEQFF
CDR3nt: TGTGCCAGCAGTTCCGGACAGGGGGCGAGGGGCAATGAGCAGTTCTTC

d_gene: TRBD2
abundance: many
j_gene: TRBJ2-2
v_gene: TRBV5-4
CDR3aa: CASTPGTTTGELFF
CDR3nt: TGTGCCAGCACTCCCGGGACTACTACCGGGGAGCTGTTTTTT

d_gene: TRBD1
abundance: few
j_gene: TRBJ1-3
v_gene: TRBV5-1
CDR3aa: CASSGQQGSSSGNTIYF
CDR3nt: TGCGCCAGCAGCGGCCAACAGGGGTCCTCCTCTGGAAACACCATATATTTT

d_gene: NA
abundance: many
j_gene: TRBJ2-5
v_gene: TRBV7-2
CDR3aa: CASSPGSVKETQYF
CDR3nt: TGTGCCAGCAGCCCCGGGAGCGTTAAAGAGACCCAGTACTTC

d_gene: TRBD2
abundance: NA
j_gene: TRBJ2-3
v_gene: TRBV19
CDR3aa: CASSSSGPSGDGTDTQYF
CDR3nt: TGTGCCAGTAGTAGCTCCGGTCCTAGCGGGGACGGCACAGATACGCAGTATTTT

d_gene: TRBD2
abundance: NA
j_gene: TRBJ2-1
v_gene: TRBV11-2
CDR3aa: CASSLGSSGTYNEQFF
CDR3nt: TGTGCCAGCAGCTTAGGCTCCAGCGGGACCTACAATGAGCAGTTCTTC

d_gene: NA
abundance: NA
j_gene: TRBJ2-3
v_gene: TRBV5-6
CDR3aa: CASSFFNAYGPDTQYF
CDR3nt: TGTGCCAGCAGCTTCTTTAACGCCTATGGACCAGATACGCAGTATTTT

d_gene: NA
abundance: once
j_gene: TRBJ1-4
v_gene: TRBV6-1
CDR3aa: CASNRVFNEKLFF
CDR3nt: TGTGCCTCGAACAGGGTTTTTAATGAAAAACTGTTTTTT

d_gene: NA
abundance: NA
j_gene: TRBJ1-4
v_gene: TRBV19
CDR3aa: CASRRATNEKLFF
CDR3nt: TGTGCCAGTAGACGGGCAACTAATGAAAAACTGTTTTTT